The source of this T cell receptor beta chain is a study of blood T cell repertoires in COVID-19. Study summary: Acute and convalescent COVID-19 samples came from the United States, Italy and Spain. T cells, B-cell-depleted T cells, or PBMCs provided the cDNA or gDNA that served as material.

The authors' processing: The assay estimated nucleated cells by amplifying reference gene primers. Assay: immunoSEQ multiplex PCR; the TCRdb copy retains only in-frame clones and omits some. V, J and clone size are those of that table, while D and trimming were read from the DNA. The profile shows about 160,000 clones, around 84% of them singletons. This CDR3 spans 15 amino acids. Germline lookup yields CDR1 SGHRS and CDR2 YFSETQ. The V segment lost 4 bases and the J segment 6 bases; nucleotides outside the gene matches: 4. Material: peripheral blood. The chain couples TRBV5-1 to TRBJ2-1, with 13 bases fitting TRBD2. This sequence was found in a man in his fifties with active or convalescent COVID-19. CDR3 protein: CASSQLAGGPNEQFF. The CDR3 DNA reads TGCGCCAGCAGCCAACTAGCGGGGGGGCCCAATGAGCAGTTCTTC.